This TCR beta chain came from a study of Graves' ophthalmopathy and Graves' hyperthyroidism. On this clonotype: What it binds is unknown.

CDR1 is SGHVS and CDR2 is FQNEAQ in the germline V gene. The CDR3 sequence is 14 residues long. V was trimmed by 1 base and J by 4 bases, leaving 11 bases between them. The authors amplified TCR beta CDR3 regions from RNA transcripts. RT-PCR with HTBI primers came first, then second-round multiplex PCR. TCRdb called the multiplex PCR reads again in MiXCR, with one record for every CDR3 protein. The table shows roughly 1.1 million distinct CDR3 sequences, with about 36% occurring only once. General observations from the study: The 13-signature model separated ophthalmopathy from stable hyperthyroidism at around 86% sensitivity and around 80% specificity.

This chain links TRBV7-8 with TRBJ2-7; D is unclear. The clonotype was recovered from an adult man with Graves' hyperthyroidism. Sequences were obtained from peripheral blood or thyroid tissue (not recorded which). CDR3 nucleotides: TGTGCCAGCAGCTTAGAGGTAGGCTCTTACGAGCAGTACTTC. Its protein product is CASSLEVGSYEQYF.